This TCR beta chain was sequenced for a study of T-cell reconstitution after alpha-beta-depleted transplantation in children. The study's findings and limits: Roughly two months post-transplant, alpha-beta T cells reportedly originated from several hundred graft clones that had expanded. Day-60 TCRbeta diversity that was high in some patients was derived from surviving recipient T cells and thymic progenitors. The main origin of T-cell counts and diversity one year after transplant was newly produced T cells.

The CDR3 contains 11 residues. In germline, CDR1 is SEHNR, CDR2 FQNEAQ (reference sequence). Deletions cut 5 bases from V and 13 bases from J, with 14 bases between. Molecular barcoding with unique molecular identifiers was used for the TCRbeta library. In TCRdb, the PCR reads were re-called with MiXCR into one record per CDR3 protein. Here the sample spans fewer than 750,000 distinct CDR3 sequences, around 23% being singletons. For this clonotype: Its cognate antigen is unknown.

Sequenced here: PBMCs, mostly from graft donor cells, sampled 360 days after TCRalphabeta/CD19-depleted stem cell transplant. The origin of this receptor is a boy under three years old who had a stem cell transplant for acute myeloid leukemia, so the T cells may come from the graft donor. The chain uses TRBV7-9 and TRBJ1-2; D not certain. The DNA of the CDR3 is TGTGCCAGCAGCCCCCGGGTGGCTATCACCTTC. Its protein product is CASSPRVAITF.